This TCR beta chain originates from a study of shared clonotypes between healthy human individuals. In the naive CD8 group, cells lacked CD45RO and were positively selected for CCR7, so terminally differentiated effector memory CD45RA+ cells were left out. Assay used: immunoSEQ multiplex PCR; TCRdb lists only in-frame clones, some missing. This table has 1.5 million to 2.5 million clones, about 95% appearing once. The V gene's germline CDR1 is GTSNPN and CDR2 SVGIG (reference sequence). The CDR3 has 13 residues. The sample consisted of naive CD8+ T cells sorted from blood. This TCR was recovered from a young man in good health. The chain carries TRBV30 and TRBJ2-1; D perhaps matches TRBD2 (6 bases). CDR3 nucleotide sequence: TGTGCTTCGGACGGGAGCTCCTACAATGAGCAGTTCTTC. This sequence encodes CASDGSSYNEQFF.